The rows below give T cell receptor beta chains drawn from one sample of a study of blood T cell repertoires in COVID-19. Profiling relied on immunoSEQ multiplex PCR, and the TCRdb table lists in-frame clones only, not all of them. The sample holds about 120,000 clones, roughly three quarters seen once. Sequencing input: peripheral blood. The receptors come from a human donor in a cohort sampled during active COVID-19. Both conserved end residues are trimmed from each CDR3.

>TRBJ2-3|TRBV7-8
ASSNLNLAGGPDTQY
>TRBJ2-7|TRBV4-2
ASSQARLAGESHEQY
>TRBJ1-5|TRBV2
ASRDRANQPQH
>TRBJ2-7|TRBV4-1
ASSQETGPPYEQY
>TRBJ1-6|TRBV5-1
ASSYRTGANSPLH
>TRBJ1-1|TRBV11-2
ASSPALGTVLEAF
>TRBJ2-7|TRBV5-1
ASSLGTGVRYEQY
>TRBJ2-3|TRBV19
ASSITPRDTQY
>TRBJ2-1|TRBV19
ASSTPERQGRQF
>TRBJ2-7|TRBV7-2
ASSTGTSESYEQY
>TRBJ2-6|TRBV10-3
AISESAGAGANVLT
>TRBJ2-5|TRBV30
AWRGQGAGETQY
>TRBJ2-7|TRBV5-5
ASSLEAETYEQY
>TRBJ1-2|TRBV29-1
SVEDGPGKQGFGGYT
>TRBJ2-4|TRBV5-4
ASSPEKNLAKNIQY
>TRBJ2-7|TRBV6-5
ASRRVDYEQY
>TRBJ2-2|TRBV5-4
ASTLWDRNTGELF
>TRBJ1-2|TRBV19
AIGGTFDGYT
>TRBJ2-4|TRBV6-4
ARGGDLAKNIQY
>TRBJ1-3|TRBV2
ASSPGQGKTNTIY
>TRBJ1-1|TRBV9
ASSARSGGEDTEAF
>TRBJ1-1|TRBV6-6
ASSYGRENTEAF
>TRBJ2-5|TRBV11-1
ASAPRQALGTQY
>TRBJ2-7|TRBV6-2/TRBV6-3
ASSYIRYEQY
>TRBJ1-1|TRBV19
ASRPGAGGRTEAF
>TRBJ2-7|TRBV7-9
ASSQTENEQY
>TRBJ1-2|TRBV14
ASSPRAGAVDGYT
>TRBJ2-7|TRBV7-9
ASSLEAAAEQY
>TRBJ1-5|TRBV10-2
ASSESGHQPQH
>TRBJ1-1|TRBV30
AWWRPKQGPHTEAF
>TRBJ1-2|TRBV24-1
ATSDLTGSSRGYT
>TRBJ1-2|TRBV5-8
ASRTRGVYGYT
>TRBJ1-1|TRBV5-4
ASSGGAVEAF